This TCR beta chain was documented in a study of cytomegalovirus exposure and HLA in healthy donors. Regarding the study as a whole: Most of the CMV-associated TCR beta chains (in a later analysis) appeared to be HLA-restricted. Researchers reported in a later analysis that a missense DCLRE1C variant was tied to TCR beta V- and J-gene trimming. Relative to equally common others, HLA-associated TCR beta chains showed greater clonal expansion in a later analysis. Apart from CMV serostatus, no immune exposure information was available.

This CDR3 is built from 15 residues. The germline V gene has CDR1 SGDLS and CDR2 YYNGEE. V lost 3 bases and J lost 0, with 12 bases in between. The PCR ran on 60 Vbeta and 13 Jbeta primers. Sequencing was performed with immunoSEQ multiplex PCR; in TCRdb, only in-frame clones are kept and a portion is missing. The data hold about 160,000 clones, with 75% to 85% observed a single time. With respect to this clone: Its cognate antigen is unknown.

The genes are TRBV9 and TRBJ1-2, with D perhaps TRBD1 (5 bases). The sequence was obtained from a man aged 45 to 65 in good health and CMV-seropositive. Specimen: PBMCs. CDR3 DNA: TGTGCCAGCAGCGACGGGGGGGGAGCTAACTATGGCTACACCTTC. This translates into CASSDGGGANYGYTF.